This T cell receptor beta chain was identified during a study of cytomegalovirus exposure and HLA in healthy donors. Study details: T cells numbering about 180 million yielded 95 million to 140 million unique TCR beta sequences in an earlier analysis. Study-level results: Among CMV-associated TCR beta chains, most appeared HLA-restricted in a later analysis. Later analysis indicated greater clonal expansion among HLA-associated TCR beta chains than among equally common other chains. Among immune exposure information, only CMV serostatus was available.

As for this clone: Its matching antigen is unknown.

Per germline, CDR1 MNHNY and CDR2 SVGAGI (reference sequence). The ends lost 10 bases at V and 0 bases at J; junction bases unmatched: 6. The CDR3 spans 14 residues. The study ran its PCR with 60 Vbeta and 13 Jbeta primers. Data came from immunoSEQ multiplex PCR; TCRdb stores just in-frame clones and leaves some out. The sample has 150,000 to 200,000 clones, 70% to 80% seen once. J is TRBJ2-1 and V is TRBV6-6; 7 bases are a match to TRBD1. Sequences were obtained from PBMCs. The TCR originated in a woman in her forties or fifties in good health and CMV-seronegative. CDR3: CATQSGGSYNEQFF. The CDR3, as DNA: TGTGCCACCCAGTCAGGGGGCTCCTACAATGAGCAGTTCTTC.